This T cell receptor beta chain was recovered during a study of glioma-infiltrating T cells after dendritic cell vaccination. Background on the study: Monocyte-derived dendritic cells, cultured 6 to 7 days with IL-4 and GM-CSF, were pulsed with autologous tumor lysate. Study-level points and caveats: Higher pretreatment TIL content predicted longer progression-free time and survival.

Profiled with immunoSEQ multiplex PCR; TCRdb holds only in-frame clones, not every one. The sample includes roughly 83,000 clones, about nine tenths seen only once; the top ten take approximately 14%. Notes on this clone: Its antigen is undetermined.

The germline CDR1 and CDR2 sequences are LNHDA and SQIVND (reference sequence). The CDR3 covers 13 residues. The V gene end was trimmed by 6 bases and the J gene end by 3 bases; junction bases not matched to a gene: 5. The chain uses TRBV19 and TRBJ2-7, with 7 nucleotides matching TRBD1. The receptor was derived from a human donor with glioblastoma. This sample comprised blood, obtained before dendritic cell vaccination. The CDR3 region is CASSPGQDYEQYF. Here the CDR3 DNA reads TGTGCCAGTAGCCCCGGACAGGACTACGAGCAGTACTTC.